Following are 14 T cell receptor beta chains from one sample sequenced in a study of regulatory T cells in long-lasting Graves disease. The time point here: newly diagnosed GD, antithyroid drugs for less than 3 months. The TCR library was made from RNA extracted from PBMCs. Building of the TCR beta libraries involved iRepertoire HTBI primers and Arm-PCR of CDR3 regions. TCRdb independently ran MiXCR on the multiplex PCR reads; one entry per CDR3 protein. The sample consists of 530,000 or so distinct CDR3 sequences, 15% to 20% of them appearing once. These data were also reused for a study on T cells in Graves' hyperthyroidism and ophthalmopathy.

The material sequenced was peripheral blood mononuclear cells (PBMCs), taken at new diagnosis, from a patient treated with antithyroid drugs. The receptor source for this set is a man aged 18 to 30 with Graves disease.

The V and J genes are TRBV9 and TRBJ1-1; D might be TRBD1 (5 bases). Deletions cut 0 bases from V and 7 bases from J, with 22 bases between. This CDR3 has 17 residues. CDR1 and CDR2 (germline): SGDLS, YYNGEE. DNA for the CDR3: TGTGCCAGCAGCGTAGGTAGGGGATCAGGGCGCGGCAGTGAAGCTTTCTTT. This codes for CASSVGRGSGRGSEAFF.

This clonotype was counted a few times. The V call is TRBV6-5, the J call TRBJ2-1, with 8 bases fitting TRBD2. Per germline, CDR1 MNHEY and CDR2 SVGAGI. J lost 0 bases, V lost 4 bases, and 5 bases had no gene match. The CDR3 loop spans 16 amino acids. The CDR3 sequence: CASSSLLAASYNEQFF. CDR3 nucleotide sequence: TGTGCCAGCAGTTCTCTACTAGCGGCCTCCTACAATGAGCAGTTCTTC.

This clonotype was found once. This rearrangement joins TRBV5-4 to TRBJ2-6; D is unclear. Per germline, CDR1 SGHNT and CDR2 YYREEE (reference sequence). The CDR3 consists of 15 residues. Trimming shortened V by 6 bases and J by 2 bases, and 12 bases separated the two germline ends. This CDR3 is CASTAAETGANVLTF. The CDR3 bases are TGTGCCAGCACCGCCGCGGAGACTGGGGCCAACGTCCTGACTTTC.

This clonotype was seen a few times. The chain links TRBV5-1 to TRBJ2-7; D possibly corresponds to TRBD1 (6 bases). This CDR3 region has 16 residues. Trimming stripped 5 bases from V and 3 bases from J, with 21 bases between. Germline assignment: CDR1 SGHRS and CDR2 YFSETQ. As DNA, the CDR3 is TGCGCCAGCAGTACCCGGACAGACCTGAGACTCTACGAGCAGTACTTC. Protein: CASSTRTDLRLYEQYF. The complete variable domain, with remaining parts taken from reference TRBV5-1 and TRBJ2-7, reads KAGVTQTPRYLIKTRGQQVTLSCSPISGHRSVSWYQQTPGQGLQFLFEYFSETQRNKGNFPGRFSGRQFSNSRSEMNVSTLELGDSALYLCASSTRTDLRLYEQYFGPGTRLTVT.

This clonotype came up many times. The chain is built from TRBV18 and TRBJ1-1; 7 nucleotides agree with TRBD1. The CDR3 consists of 15 residues. J lost 0 bases, V lost 3 bases, and 4 bases had no gene match. Germline CDR1 and CDR2: KGHSH and LQKENI. Here the CDR3 reads CASSPAGQVNTEAFF. As DNA, the CDR3 is TGTGCCAGCTCACCTGCCGGACAGGTGAACACTGAAGCTTTCTTT.

This clonotype was found many times. The chain is built from TRBV27 and TRBJ2-1; perhaps TRBD2 as D (6 bases). Germline V CDR1 and CDR2: MNHEY, SMNVEV (reference sequence). This CDR3 spans 15 amino acids. V was trimmed by 4 bases and J by 4 bases, leaving 14 bases between them. CDR3 nucleotide sequence: TGTGCCAGCAGTTCAACTAGGGCGGGGTACAATGAGCAGTTCTTC. Its translation: CASSSTRAGYNEQFF.

This clonotype was detected ten times or more. V and J are TRBV3-1 and TRBJ1-2, with D unclear. The V gene's germline CDR1 is LGHDT and CDR2 YNNKEL (reference sequence). This CDR3 has 13 amino acids. V shed 1 base and J shed 8 bases, with 11 bases lying between them. The CDR3 DNA sequence: TGTGCCAGCAGCCAAGGCGCGACTGAAGGCTACACCTTC. Translated, it gives CASSQGATEGYTF.

This clonotype occurred a few times. The chain couples TRBV19 to TRBJ2-1, with D perhaps matching TRBD2 (5 bases). The CDR3 extends over 16 amino acids. Per germline, CDR1 LNHDA and CDR2 SQIVND (reference sequence). The ends were cut back, 1 base at V and 9 bases at J, with 19 bases in the middle. DNA of the CDR3: TGTGCCAGTAGTATAGTGTCTGCGGCCGGGGTCCGTGAGCAGTTCTTC. The encoded protein is CASSIVSAAGVREQFF.

There are many counts of this clonotype. The V call is TRBV20-1, the J call TRBJ2-1; 9 bases fit TRBD1. Germline-derived CDR1 and CDR2 are DFQATT and SNEGSKA (reference sequence). Trimming at V came to 0 bases and at J to 0 bases, leaving 6 bases not matched to a gene. The CDR3 covers 17 residues. The CDR3 here is CSARETGQGNSYNEQFF. The CDR3 DNA reads TGCAGTGCTAGAGAGACAGGACAGGGGAACTCCTACAATGAGCAGTTCTTC.

The CDR3 coding sequence is TGTGCCAGCAGTGAATCGACGGCTTACACCGGGGAGCTGTTTTTT. This sequence encodes CASSESTAYTGELFF. The gene calls are TRBV2 and TRBJ2-2; unclear D gene. V lost 2 bases, J lost 3 bases, and 10 bases lay in between. Germline V gene lookup returns CDR1 SNHLY and CDR2 FYNNEI. The CDR3 is made up of 15 amino acids.

This clonotype was recorded a few times. The chain employs TRBV28 and TRBJ2-7; D not resolved. Trimming removed 2 bases at V and 7 bases at J, with 9 bases between. The CDR3 is 12 residues long. The germline CDR1 and CDR2 sequences are MDHEN and SYDVKM. This CDR3 reads CASSLLGVEQYF. Written as DNA, the CDR3 is TGTGCCAGCAGTTTACTTGGAGTTGAGCAGTACTTC. Variable domain in full (rest from reference TRBV28 and TRBJ2-7): DVKVTQSSRYLVKRTGEKVFLECVQDMDHENMFWYRQDPGLGLRLIYFSYDVKMKEKGDIPEGYSVSREKKERFSLILESASTNQTSMYLCASSLLGVEQYFGPGTRLTVT.

The table lists this clonotype with many counts. V is TRBV5-1 and J is TRBJ2-1; 7 nucleotides align to TRBD1. CDR1 is SGHRS and CDR2 is YFSETQ in the germline V gene. Germline trimming cut 2 bases from V and 3 bases from J; bases unmatched to any gene: 8. CDR3 length: 16 residues. The CDR3 region is CASSFFPGQSYNEQFF. The DNA of the CDR3 is TGCGCCAGCAGCTTTTTCCCGGGACAGAGCTACAATGAGCAGTTCTTC.

In this sample, this clonotype turned up a few times. V usage is TRBV4-1 and J usage is TRBJ2-1, with a tentative D call TRBD2 (7 bases). Germline CDR1 reads MGHRA; CDR2 reads YSYEKL. The CDR3 has 16 amino acids. V was trimmed by 3 bases and J by 4 bases, leaving 16 bases between them. The CDR3: CASSHAGGGDYNEQFF. CDR3 in DNA: TGCGCCAGCAGCCACGCTGGGGGGGGCGATTACAATGAGCAGTTCTTC.

The J gene is TRBJ2-6, the V gene TRBV5-1, with D hard to call. From germline, CDR1 is SGHRS and CDR2 YFSETQ. Trimming left V 0 bases short and J 0 bases short, with 7 bases between. The CDR3 extends over 16 amino acids. The CDR3 region is CASSLGPLSGANVLTF. The CDR3 DNA is TGCGCCAGCAGCTTGGGACCCCTCTCTGGGGCCAACGTCCTGACTTTC.